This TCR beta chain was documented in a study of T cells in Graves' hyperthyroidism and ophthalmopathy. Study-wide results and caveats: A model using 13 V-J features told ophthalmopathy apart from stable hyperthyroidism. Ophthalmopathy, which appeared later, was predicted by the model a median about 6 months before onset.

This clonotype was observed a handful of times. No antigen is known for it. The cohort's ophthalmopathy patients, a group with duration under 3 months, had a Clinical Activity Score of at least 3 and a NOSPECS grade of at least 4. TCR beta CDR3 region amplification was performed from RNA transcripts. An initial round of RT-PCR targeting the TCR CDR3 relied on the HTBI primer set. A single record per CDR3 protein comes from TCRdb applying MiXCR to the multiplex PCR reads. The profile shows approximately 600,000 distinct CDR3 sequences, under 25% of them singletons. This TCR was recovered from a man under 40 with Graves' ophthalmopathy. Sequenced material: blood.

This CDR3 reads CASTPSSGNYNEQFF. Written as DNA, the CDR3 is TGTGCCAGCACCCCGTCCAGCGGGAACTACAATGAGCAGTTCTTC. The chain is built from TRBV7-9 and TRBJ2-1; 7 bases are a match to TRBD2. The ends lost 7 bases at V and 3 bases at J; junction bases unmatched: 9. There are 15 residues in the CDR3. From germline, CDR1 is SEHNR and CDR2 FQNEAQ (reference sequence).